The 24 T cell receptor beta chains listed next were all sequenced from one sample in a study of blood T cell repertoires in COVID-19. TCRdb's table, derived via immunoSEQ multiplex PCR, lists solely in-frame clones and lacks some. Among 98,000 or so clones, around four fifths were seen once, and the ten largest hold 4% to 5.5%. The sequencing sample was made of peripheral blood. Source of these receptors: a man aged 55 to 69 with acute or convalescent COVID-19.

V and J are TRBV19 and TRBJ1-5; TRBD1 aligns across 8 bases. The CDR3 consists of 15 residues. CDR1 is LNHDA and CDR2 is SQIVND in the germline V gene (reference sequence). After removal of 4 bases from V and 6 bases from J, the junction contained 8 bases not matched to a gene. The CDR3 nucleotides read TGTGCCAGTAGTACAGACAGGGGAATCTTTCAGCCCCAGCATTTT. This codes for CASSTDRGIFQPQHF.

The chain combines TRBV29-1 with TRBJ1-6, with 7 bases identical to TRBD1. CDR3 size: 14 residues. Germline V gene lookup returns CDR1 SQVTM and CDR2 ANQGSEA. The junction had 5 bases not matched to a gene; V was cut back by 5 bases and J by 4 bases. The CDR3 DNA is TGCAGCGTTAAGGGGGCTGATTATAATTCACCCCTCCACTTT. Residues: CSVKGADYNSPLHF.

This chain connects TRBV7-9 to TRBJ1-5; possible D gene TRBD1, 5 bases. Germline V CDR1 and CDR2: SEHNR, FQNEAQ (reference sequence). V was trimmed by 5 bases and J by 6 bases, leaving 14 bases between them. CDR3 length: 14 amino acids. CDR3 region: CASSQAGRGQPQHF. Here the CDR3 DNA reads TGTGCCAGCAGCCAAGCCGGAAGGGGTCAGCCCCAGCATTTT.

This clone was seen a few times. The chain couples TRBV5-1 to TRBJ1-6; 9 positions agree with TRBD1. The CDR3 has 16 amino acids. After removal of 4 bases from V and 10 bases from J, the junction contained 12 bases not matched to a gene. The germline V gene has CDR1 SGHRS and CDR2 YFSETQ. DNA of the CDR3: TGCGCCAGCAGCGTGGGACAGGGTGAAGGTAACTCACCCCTCCACTTT. Translating gives CASSVGQGEGNSPLHF. The whole variable domain, remainder taken from reference TRBV5-1 and TRBJ1-6, is KAGVTQTPRYLIKTRGQQVTLSCSPISGHRSVSWYQQTPGQGLQFLFEYFSETQRNKGNFPGRFSGRQFSNSRSEMNVSTLELGDSALYLCASSVGQGEGNSPLHFGNGTRLTVT.

The J gene is TRBJ1-3, the V gene TRBV7-2; no firm D call. The CDR3 contains 14 residues. With 1 base removed from V and 2 bases from J, the gap between germline ends came to 6 bases. Germline-derived CDR1 and CDR2 are SGHTA and FQGNSA. The CDR3 DNA reads as TGTGCCAGCAGCTTAGGCAGGACTGGAAACACCATATATTTT. It yields the protein CASSLGRTGNTIYF.

The chain employs TRBV7-2 and TRBJ1-2; weak D call: TRBD1 (5 bases). Germline V gives CDR1 SGHTA, CDR2 FQGNSA. Trimming took off 5 bases at V and 6 bases at J, with 25 bases between the two ends. CDR3 length: 17 amino acids. As DNA, the CDR3 is TGTGCCAGCAGCCCCACTTTGAGTGGGGCTTTCCTAAATGGCTACACCTTC. It translates to CASSPTLSGAFLNGYTF.

This CDR3 is CASSSTTLSYGYTF. The CDR3, as DNA: TGTGCCAGCTCATCGACAACCTTGAGCTATGGCTACACCTTC. The chain joins TRBV18 to TRBJ1-2, with D unresolved. This CDR3 region has 14 residues. Germline loops: CDR1 KGHSH, CDR2 LQKENI. V was trimmed by 5 bases and J by 4 bases, leaving 14 bases between them.

In this sample, this clone turned up a few times. The chain is built from TRBV7-8 and TRBJ1-3; 7 nucleotides align to TRBD1. Germline assignment: CDR1 SGHVS and CDR2 FQNEAQ. The CDR3 loop spans 14 amino acids. V dropped 5 bases and J dropped 4; count of bases not matched to a gene: 5. CDR3 coding DNA: TGTGCCAGCAGCCTAACGGGACAGGGAAACACCATATATTTT. Its protein is CASSLTGQGNTIYF.

The chain has TRBV7-9 and TRBJ2-5; 13 nucleotides line up with TRBD2. The CDR3 contains 16 residues. Per the germline V gene, CDR1 is SEHNR and CDR2 is FQNEAQ (reference sequence). The junction had 6 bases not matched to a gene; V was cut back by 4 bases and J by 4 bases. The CDR3 DNA reads TGTGCCAGCAGCTCGGGACTAGCGGGATTGGGAGAGACCCAGTACTTC. Its translation: CASSSGLAGLGETQYF.

The rearrangement uses TRBV28 and TRBJ1-4; D is perhaps TRBD1 (6 bases). The germline gives CDR1 MDHEN, CDR2 SYDVKM. The CDR3 consists of 14 residues. Trimming removed 6 bases at V and 4 bases at J, with 12 bases between. CDR3 nucleotide sequence: TGTGCCAGCAGCTCCGGGACACGTAATGAAAAACTGTTTTTT. Translated, it gives CASSSGTRNEKLFF.

V gene TRBV6-1 combines with J gene TRBJ1-5; a weak D match, TRBD1 (6 bases). Trimming took off 2 bases at V and 1 base at J, with 9 bases between the two ends. Per germline, CDR1 MNHNS and CDR2 SASEGT. The CDR3 is made up of 15 amino acids. CDR3 DNA: TGTGCCAGCAGTGAAAAAGGGGGAAGCAATCAGCCCCAGCATTTT. It translates to CASSEKGGSNQPQHF.

V gene TRBV29-1 combines with J gene TRBJ1-5; D gene ambiguous. Per the germline V gene, CDR1 is SQVTM and CDR2 is ANQGSEA. Trimming shortened V by 4 bases and J by 4 bases, and 17 bases separated the two germline ends. CDR3 length: 15 residues. CDR3 bases: TGCAGCGTTGCGGGAGGGCGGGGTAGAAATCAGCCCCAGCATTTT. Protein: CSVAGGRGRNQPQHF.

This chain links TRBV6-1 with TRBJ1-2; 8 positions match TRBD1. The CDR3 loop spans 16 amino acids. The germline V gene has CDR1 MNHNS and CDR2 SASEGT. Trimming took 0 bases from V and 7 from J; bases not matched to a gene: 10. CDR3 sequence: CASSEAGAGGAGGYTF. As DNA, the CDR3 is TGTGCCAGCAGTGAAGCCGGGGCAGGGGGCGCAGGTGGCTACACCTTC.

This clone was counted between two and nine times. The genes are TRBV7-9 and TRBJ1-4; TRBD1 matches at 9 bases. V lost 4 bases, J lost 8 bases, and 8 bases stayed unmatched. The CDR3 sequence is 15 residues long. CDR1 SEHNR and CDR2 FQNEAQ come from the germline V gene (reference sequence). CDR3 DNA sequence: TGTGCCAGCAGCTATGGGGACAGGGACTCAGAAAAACTGTTTTTT. Translation: CASSYGDRDSEKLFF.

The V gene is TRBV29-1, the J gene TRBJ1-5; TRBD1 might be the D (5 bases). The CDR3 contains 14 residues. Between the trimmed V and J ends, which lost 4 bases and 1 base, there was a span of 11 bases. Germline CDR1 is SQVTM and CDR2 is ANQGSEA. The CDR3 is CSVAGLGSNQPQHF. The CDR3 nucleotides read TGCAGCGTTGCAGGGCTGGGGAGCAATCAGCCCCAGCATTTT.

J is TRBJ2-5 and V is TRBV18; maybe TRBD2 (5 bases). The ends were cut back, 4 bases at V and 5 bases at J, with 23 bases in the middle. This CDR3 has 17 amino acids. The germline V gene has CDR1 KGHSH and CDR2 LQKENI. CDR3 sequence: CASSLALVRVSPETQYF. For the CDR3, the DNA is TGTGCCAGCTCACTCGCACTAGTAAGGGTATCTCCGGAGACCCAGTACTTC.

This chain joins TRBV10-2 and TRBJ2-7; TRBD1 matches 8 bases. Germline CDR1 is WSHSY and CDR2 is SAAADI. The CDR3 covers 12 residues. Germline trimming cut 10 bases from V and 0 bases from J; bases unmatched to any gene: 2. CDR3 loop: CAIGQGSYEQYF. In nucleotides, the CDR3 is TGCGCCATAGGACAGGGCTCCTACGAGCAGTACTTC.

The chain links TRBV10-3 to TRBJ1-6; TRBD1 is a possible D gene (6 bases). The germline gives CDR1 ENHRY, CDR2 SYGVKD. Trimming stripped 6 bases from V and 0 bases from J, with 12 bases between. The CDR3 extends over 16 amino acids. The CDR3 here is CAIRGQGSSYNSPLHF. In nucleotides, the CDR3 is TGTGCCATCAGAGGGCAGGGGAGCTCCTATAATTCACCCCTCCACTTT.

This clone appeared a few times. CDR3 DNA: TGTGCCAGCAGCTTAGGATCAGGGGGGAACACTGAAGCTTTCTTT. This translates into CASSLGSGGNTEAFF. V and J are TRBV7-9 and TRBJ1-1, with 7 positions matching TRBD1. Germline loops: CDR1 SEHNR, CDR2 FQNEAQ (reference sequence). After removal of 1 base from V and 1 base from J, the junction contained 3 bases not matched to a gene. The CDR3 is 15 residues long.

The chain combines TRBV6-2 or TRBV6-3 with TRBJ2-3; TRBD2 might be the D (5 bases). Trimming cost V 0 bases and J 2 bases, with 21 bases left between them. CDR3 length: 19 residues. Germline V gene data show CDR1 as MNHEY and CDR2 as SVGEGT. The CDR3 region is CASSYSPFSEGSPTDTQYF. CDR3 DNA sequence: TGTGCCAGCAGTTACTCGCCCTTCTCAGAGGGTTCTCCCACAGATACGCAGTATTTT.

The V gene is TRBV7-9, the J gene TRBJ1-5; D is uncertain. Trimming took 1 base from V and 6 from J, leaving 19 bases between them. Per the germline V gene, CDR1 is SEHNR and CDR2 is FQNEAQ (reference sequence). The CDR3 length is 17 residues. CDR3 sequence reads: CASSLVPDGAFGQPQHF. The DNA for the CDR3 is TGTGCCAGCAGCTTAGTCCCTGACGGAGCCTTCGGTCAGCCCCAGCATTTT. Full variable domain (remainder filled in from reference TRBV7-9 and TRBJ1-5): DTGVSQNPRHKITKRGQNVTFRCDPISEHNRLYWYRQTLGQGPEFLTYFQNEAQLEKSRLLSDRFSAERPKGSFSTLEIQRTEQGDSAMYLCASSLVPDGAFGQPQHFGDGTRLSIL.

The V gene is TRBV4-1, the J gene TRBJ2-7, with 8 bases aligning to TRBD1. This CDR3 has 14 amino acids. Germline V CDR1 and CDR2: MGHRA, YSYEKL. J gave up 3 bases and V 1 base, and 2 bases lay outside the gene matches. The chain's CDR3 is CASSQGDRLYEQYF. CDR3 DNA: TGCGCCAGCAGCCAAGGGGACAGGCTCTACGAGCAGTACTTC.

As for this clone: Different DNA sequences within this sample yield the same CDR3. The chain employs TRBV15 and TRBJ2-5; possibly TRBD2 for D (5 bases). The germline V gene has CDR1 LNHNV and CDR2 YYDKDF (reference sequence). The CDR3 runs 14 residues. The V and J ends lost 1 base and 3 bases respectively, with 9 bases between them. CDR3 nucleotides: TGTGCCACCAGCAGAGGGCTAGCCGAAGAGACCCAGTACTTC. Translation: CATSRGLAEETQYF.

This chain connects TRBV15 to TRBJ2-5, with 13 bases matching TRBD2. Trimming cost V 1 base and J 1 base; bases outside gene matches: 3. The CDR3 is 17 residues long. The germline V gene encodes CDR1 LNHNV and CDR2 YYDKDF (reference sequence). The CDR3 sequence is CATSRGGTSGVQETQYF. CDR3 sequence (DNA): TGTGCCACCAGCAGAGGAGGGACTAGCGGGGTCCAAGAGACCCAGTACTTC.